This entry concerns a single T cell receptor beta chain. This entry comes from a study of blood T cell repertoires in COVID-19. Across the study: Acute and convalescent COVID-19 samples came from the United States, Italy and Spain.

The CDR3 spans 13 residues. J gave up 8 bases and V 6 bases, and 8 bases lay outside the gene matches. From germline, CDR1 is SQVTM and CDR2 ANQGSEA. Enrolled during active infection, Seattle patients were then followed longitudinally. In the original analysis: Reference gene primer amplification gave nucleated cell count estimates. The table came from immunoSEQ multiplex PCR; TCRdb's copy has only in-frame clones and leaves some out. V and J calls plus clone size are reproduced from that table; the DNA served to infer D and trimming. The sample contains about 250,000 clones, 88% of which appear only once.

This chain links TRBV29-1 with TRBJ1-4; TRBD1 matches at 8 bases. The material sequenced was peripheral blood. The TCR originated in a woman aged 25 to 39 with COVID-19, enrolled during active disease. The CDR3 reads CSVDQQGEEKLFF. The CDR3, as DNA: TGCAGCGTGGATCAACAGGGGGAGGAAAAACTGTTTTTT.